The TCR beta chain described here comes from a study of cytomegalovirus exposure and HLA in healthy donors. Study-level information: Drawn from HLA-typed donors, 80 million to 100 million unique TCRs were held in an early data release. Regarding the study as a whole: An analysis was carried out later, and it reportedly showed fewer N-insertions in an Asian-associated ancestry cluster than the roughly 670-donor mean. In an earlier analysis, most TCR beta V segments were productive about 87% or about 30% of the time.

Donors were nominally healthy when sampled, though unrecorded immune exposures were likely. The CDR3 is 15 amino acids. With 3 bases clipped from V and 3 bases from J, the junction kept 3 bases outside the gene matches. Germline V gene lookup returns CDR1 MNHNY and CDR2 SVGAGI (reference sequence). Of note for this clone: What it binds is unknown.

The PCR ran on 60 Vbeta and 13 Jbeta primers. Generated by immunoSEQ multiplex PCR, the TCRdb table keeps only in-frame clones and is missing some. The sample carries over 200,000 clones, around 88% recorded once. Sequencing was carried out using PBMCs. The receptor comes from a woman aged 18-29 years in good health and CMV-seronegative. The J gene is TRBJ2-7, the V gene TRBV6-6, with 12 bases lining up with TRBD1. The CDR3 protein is CASSYGTGGYYEQYF. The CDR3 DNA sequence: TGTGCCAGCAGTTATGGGACAGGGGGCTACTACGAGCAGTACTTC.